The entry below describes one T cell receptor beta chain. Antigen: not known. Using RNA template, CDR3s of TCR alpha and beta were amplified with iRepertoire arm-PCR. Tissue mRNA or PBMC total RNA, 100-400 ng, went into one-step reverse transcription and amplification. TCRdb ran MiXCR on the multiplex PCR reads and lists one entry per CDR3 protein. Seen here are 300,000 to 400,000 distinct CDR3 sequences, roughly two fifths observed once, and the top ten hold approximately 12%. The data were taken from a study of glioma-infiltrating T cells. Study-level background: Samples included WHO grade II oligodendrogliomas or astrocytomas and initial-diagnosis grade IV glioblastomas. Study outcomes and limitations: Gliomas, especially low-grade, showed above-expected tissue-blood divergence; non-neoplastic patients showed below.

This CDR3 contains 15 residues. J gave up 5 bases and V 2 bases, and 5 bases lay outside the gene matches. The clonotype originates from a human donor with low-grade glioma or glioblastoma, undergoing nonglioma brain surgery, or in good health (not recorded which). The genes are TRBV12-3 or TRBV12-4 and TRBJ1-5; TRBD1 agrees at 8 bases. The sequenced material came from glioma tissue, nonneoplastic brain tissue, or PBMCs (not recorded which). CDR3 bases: TGTGCCAGCAGTTTATCCCAGGGGGCACATCAGCCCCAGCATTTT. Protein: CASSLSQGAHQPQHF.